Presented here are 32 T cell receptor beta chains from one specimen sequenced in a study of identical twins. TCRdb independently ran MiXCR on the 5' RACE reads; one entry per CDR3 protein. The sample carries about 1.7 million distinct CDR3 sequences, about 31% recorded once. The material sequenced was cord blood. Receptors originate from a newborn girl in good health.

The chain recombines TRBV3-1 with TRBJ2-1; D is possibly TRBD1 (6 bases). CDR1 and CDR2 (germline): LGHDT, YNNKEL (reference sequence). Trimming removed 4 bases at V and 2 bases at J, with 15 bases between. CDR3 size: 16 residues. CDR3 DNA: TGTGCCAGCAGCCGGTCCGGGACATATCCCTACAATGAGCAGTTCTTC. It codes for CASSRSGTYPYNEQFF.

This clonotype was picked up a small number of times. This sequence joins TRBV27 and TRBJ2-5; the D is unclear. The J call may be in error: the DNA end matches TRBJ2-7 better. The length of the CDR3 is 13 residues. Germline assignment: CDR1 MNHEY and CDR2 SMNVEV (reference sequence). The CDR3 sequence: CASSFKGRYEQYF. The CDR3 nucleotides are TGTGCCAGCAGTTTTAAAGGTCGGTACGAGCAGTACTTC.

This clonotype was seen at least ten times. V is TRBV4-2 and J is TRBJ1-2, with D possibly matching TRBD1 (5 bases). Germline CDR1 and CDR2: LGHNA and YNFKEQ. V was pared by 4 bases and J by 2 bases, with 14 bases between. The CDR3 runs 15 residues. The CDR3: CASSPGPRENYGYTF. CDR3 DNA: TGTGCCAGCAGCCCAGGGCCGCGGGAGAACTATGGCTACACCTTC.

The chain carries TRBV4-2 and TRBJ2-1; 8 bases line up with TRBD2. Losses at the gene ends were 0 bases for V and 10 bases for J; bases not matched to a gene: 14. This CDR3 contains 17 residues. Per the germline V gene, CDR1 is LGHNA and CDR2 is YNFKEQ. DNA for the CDR3: TGTGCCAGCAGCCAAGATGGGAGCGGACTAGCTTCGGAGGAGCAGTTCTTC. Protein: CASSQDGSGLASEEQFF.

This clonotype was observed a handful of times. A read error may produce the germline difference seen at one junction end. The chain carries TRBV18 and TRBJ2-1, with 8 bases lining up with TRBD2. This CDR3 is built from 17 residues. The germline gives CDR1 KGHSH, CDR2 LQKENI. Written as DNA, the CDR3 is TGTGCCAGCTCACCTACCTTATTAGCGGGAATCTACAACGAGCAGTTCTTC. It is translated as CASSPTLLAGIYNEQFF.

The sample holds a few counts of this clonotype. The V and J genes are TRBV12-5 and TRBJ1-2; D may be TRBD1 (5 bases). Trimming took off 1 base at V and 4 bases at J, with 16 bases between the two ends. This CDR3 contains 16 residues. Germline CDR1 reads LGHNT; CDR2 reads FRNRAP. The CDR3 sequence: CASGLADYRNRYGYTF. The CDR3 DNA is TGTGCTAGTGGTTTGGCTGATTACAGGAACCGCTATGGCTACACCTTC.

This clonotype was counted between two and nine times. The chain joins TRBV29-1 to TRBJ1-1; TRBD1 matches 9 bases. The germline gives CDR1 SQVTM, CDR2 ANQGSEA. J lost 0 bases, V lost 6 bases, and 8 bases had no gene match. This CDR3 is 15 amino acids long. The CDR3 here is CSVRTGVRVNTEAFF. In DNA, the CDR3 is TGCAGCGTCCGGACAGGGGTAAGGGTGAACACTGAAGCTTTCTTT.

The chain employs TRBV25-1 and TRBJ2-7; tentative D call: TRBD1 (7 bases). The length of the CDR3 is 14 residues. Deletions cut 2 bases from V and 4 bases from J, with 12 bases between. Per germline, CDR1 MGHDK and CDR2 SYGVNS. The CDR3 region is CASSEAGQTYEQYF. For the CDR3, the DNA is TGTGCCAGCAGTGAAGCGGGACAGACATACGAGCAGTACTTC.

The rearrangement joins TRBV20-1 to TRBJ1-2, with 12 bases lining up with TRBD1. J gave up 7 bases and V 5 bases, and 14 bases lay outside the gene matches. CDR1 is DFQATT and CDR2 is SNEGSKA in the germline V gene (reference sequence). This CDR3 is 16 amino acids long. CDR3 sequence (DNA): TGCAGTGCTGCTGAGGGGACAGGGGGCGTTTTCTGTGGCTACACCTTC. Its translation is CSAAEGTGGVFCGYTF.

This clonotype has only a few counts. The gene calls are TRBV4-1 and TRBJ2-7; no firm D call. Germline V lookup: CDR1 MGHRA, CDR2 YSYEKL. This CDR3 has 14 residues. V shed 1 base and J shed 0 bases, with 7 bases lying between them. The DNA for the CDR3 is TGCGCCAGCAGCCAAGTTTTCAGCTCCTACGAGCAGTACTTC. Amino acid sequence: CASSQVFSSYEQYF.

The chain uses TRBV28 and TRBJ2-1, with D uncertain. The germline V gene has CDR1 MDHEN and CDR2 SYDVKM. The CDR3 has 13 residues. Trimming stripped 4 bases from V and 8 bases from J, with 12 bases between. The CDR3 is CASSSDRMDEQFF. The CDR3, as DNA: TGTGCCAGCAGTTCGGACCGGATGGATGAGCAGTTCTTC.

The chain recombines TRBV2 with TRBJ1-1, with no clear D. Trimming shortened V by 2 bases and J by 7 bases, and 11 bases separated the two germline ends. The CDR3 sequence is 13 residues long. Germline lookup yields CDR1 SNHLY and CDR2 FYNNEI. CDR3 sequence: CASSEKGFSEAFF. The CDR3 nucleotides are TGTGCCAGCAGTGAAAAGGGTTTCAGTGAAGCTTTCTTT.

The table lists this clonotype with a few counts. The chain carries TRBV20-1 and TRBJ2-1; 8 bases align to TRBD2. This CDR3 comprises 14 residues. With V trimmed by 6 bases and J by 3 bases, 7 bases remained unmatched. Germline V gene sequence: CDR1 DFQATT, CDR2 SNEGSKA (reference sequence). The CDR3 DNA reads TGCAGTGCGTACCGAGCGGGGGACTACAATGAGCAGTTCTTC. This sequence encodes CSAYRAGDYNEQFF.

This clonotype was seen more than once but under ten times. The chain couples TRBV28 to TRBJ2-3; 7 bases line up with TRBD2. Germline assignment: CDR1 MDHEN and CDR2 SYDVKM. Trimming at V came to 7 bases and at J to 4 bases, leaving 5 bases not matched to a gene. The CDR3 consists of 13 residues. CDR3 amino acids: CASTRGGADTQYF. The CDR3 nucleotides are TGTGCCAGCACCCGTGGGGGGGCAGATACGCAGTATTTT.

This clonotype was detected a few times. For the CDR3, the DNA is TGCGCCAGCAGGCTCGGGGGGAGCGGGAGAACAGATACGCAGTATTTT. Translation gives CASRLGGSGRTDTQYF. J is TRBJ2-3 and V is TRBV5-1; TRBD2 aligns across 8 bases. Losses at the gene ends were 5 bases for V and 3 bases for J; bases not matched to a gene: 11. The CDR3 has 16 amino acids. The germline CDR1 and CDR2 sequences are SGHRS and YFSETQ.

The chain has TRBV6-2 or TRBV6-3 and TRBJ2-4; 8 bases agree with TRBD2. The CDR3 is 16 amino acids. Looked up from germline, CDR1 is MNHEY and CDR2 is SVGEGT. V lost 2 bases, J lost 7 bases, and 10 bases stayed unmatched. Here the CDR3 reads CASSYPGRGWRNIQYF. The CDR3 DNA sequence: TGTGCCAGCAGTTACCCCGGGAGGGGCTGGCGGAACATTCAGTACTTC.

This clonotype has more than one count but fewer than ten. The chain uses TRBV20-1 and TRBJ2-7; D not resolved. The V gene's germline CDR1 is DFQATT and CDR2 SNEGSKA (reference sequence). Trimming cost V 2 bases and J 2 bases, with 10 bases left between them. The CDR3 has 13 amino acids. The CDR3 loop is CSARSGLTYEQYF. The DNA for the CDR3 is TGCAGTGCTAGATCCGGGCTCACCTACGAGCAGTACTTC.

This clonotype showed up many times. The chain is built from TRBV10-3 and TRBJ2-3, with D possibly being TRBD2 (5 bases). The germline V and J ends were trimmed by 0 bases and 1 base, with 11 bases remaining between them. The CDR3 extends over 16 amino acids. Germline-derived CDR1 and CDR2 are ENHRY and SYGVKD. This CDR3 is CAISESTGGRTDTQYF. The CDR3 nucleotides read TGTGCCATCAGTGAGTCAACGGGCGGGCGCACAGATACGCAGTATTTT.

In this sample, this clonotype turned up a few times. The rearrangement links TRBV12-3 or TRBV12-4 to TRBJ2-7; D assignment may be TRBD1 or TRBD2 (5 bases each). This CDR3 has 16 amino acids. V was cut by 8 bases and J by 0 bases, with 20 bases left in between. CDR3 nucleotides: TGTGCCAGCTCTGAGGCCGGGACGGTGGGCTCCTACGAGCAGTACTTC. Amino acids: CASSEAGTVGSYEQYF.

The CDR3 DNA follows: TGCAGTGTAACCGGGACATTCTATAATTCACCCCTCCACTTT. Amino acid sequence: CSVTGTFYNSPLHF. The chain is built from TRBV20-1 and TRBJ1-6; possible D gene TRBD1, 6 bases. CDR3 size: 14 residues. Germline CDR1 DFQATT, CDR2 SNEGSKA (reference sequence). V was trimmed by 7 bases and J by 3 bases, leaving 13 bases between them.

A few counts support this clonotype. CDR3 residues: CASSTGITYEQYF. The CDR3 DNA reads TGTGCCAGCAGCACCGGGATCACCTACGAGCAGTACTTC. V gene TRBV7-2 combines with J gene TRBJ2-7; a possible D gene is TRBD2 (5 bases). Trimming took 5 bases from V and 2 from J, leaving 10 bases between them. Germline V lookup: CDR1 SGHTA, CDR2 FQGNSA. The CDR3 contains 13 residues.

The sample holds a few counts of this clonotype. The rearrangement links TRBV5-4 to TRBJ2-7, with 7 bases aligning to TRBD1. Germline assignment: CDR1 SGHNT and CDR2 YYREEE (reference sequence). The CDR3 has 13 amino acids. J was trimmed by 5 bases and V by 5 bases; bases with no gene match: 7. CDR3 DNA: TGTGCCAGCAGGTCTCCACAGGGGAACGAGCAGTACTTC. Protein sequence: CASRSPQGNEQYF.

The gene calls are TRBV7-2 and TRBJ2-1, with a tentative D call TRBD1 (5 bases). The tail of the sequence fits TRBJ2-7 better, so the J call may be wrong. In germline, CDR1 is SGHTA, CDR2 FQGNSA. This CDR3 has 19 residues. DNA for the CDR3: TGTGCCAGCAGCCATCGTAGGGGCGCGGTGGCCAGCTCCTACAATGAGCAGTACTTC. Translating it yields CASSHRRGAVASSYNEQYF.

Only a few counts were recorded for this clonotype. The chain couples TRBV20-1 to TRBJ2-7; 8 nucleotides match TRBD1. CDR1 and CDR2 from the germline V gene are DFQATT and SNEGSKA (reference sequence). The CDR3 consists of 14 residues. V gave up 6 bases and J gave up 0 bases; unmatched junction bases: 7. Here the CDR3 DNA reads TGCAGTGCCGCCCGGGACAGGCTCTCCTACGAGCAGTACTTC. It yields the protein CSAARDRLSYEQYF.

The chain recombines TRBV2 with TRBJ2-7, with TRBD2 identical over 9 bases. V dropped 5 bases and J dropped 2; count of bases not matched to a gene: 7. The CDR3 covers 15 residues. The germline V gene encodes CDR1 SNHLY and CDR2 FYNNEI. CDR3 residues: CASSRPSGETYEQYF. DNA of the CDR3: TGTGCCAGCAGTAGACCTAGCGGGGAGACCTACGAGCAGTACTTC.

The chain links TRBV19 to TRBJ2-7, with 11 nucleotides matching TRBD2. Germline-derived CDR1 and CDR2 are LNHDA and SQIVND (reference sequence). V was clipped by 3 bases and J by 3 bases; unmatched bases: 7. This CDR3 has 16 residues. The CDR3 sequence: CASSMGPSGRIYEQYF. The CDR3 bases are TGTGCCAGTAGTATGGGCCCTAGCGGGAGGATCTACGAGCAGTACTTC.

Concerning this clonotype itself: A junction boundary mismatches the germline segment, possibly from a read error. The chain links TRBV12-3 or TRBV12-4 to TRBJ1-6; no reliable D call. This CDR3 comprises 16 residues. The CDR3 coding sequence is TGTGCCAGCCAGTTTCGGTTGGGAAATGACAATTCACCCCCCCACTTT. Encoded protein: CASQFRLGNDNSPPHF.

This clonotype was observed a handful of times. The chain is built from TRBV28 and TRBJ1-5; D is unresolved. The V end was cut by 7 bases, the J end by 3 bases, with 7 bases between. Germline values: CDR1 MDHEN, CDR2 SYDVKM. The CDR3 has 12 residues. The CDR3 here is CASKVINQPQHF. The CDR3 DNA follows: TGTGCCAGCAAGGTGATCAATCAGCCCCAGCATTTT.

V is TRBV28 and J is TRBJ2-2, with TRBD1 matching 10 bases. V dropped 8 bases and J dropped 4; count of bases not matched to a gene: 10. CDR1 and CDR2 (germline): MDHEN, SYDVKM. The CDR3 has 16 amino acids. In DNA form, the CDR3 reads TGTGCCAGCCTTCCCTTCTGGACAGGGGGCACCGGGGAGCTGTTTTTT. Amino acid sequence: CASLPFWTGGTGELFF.

This clonotype was counted only a few times. The chain joins TRBV6-1 to TRBJ2-1; D unresolved. V lost 2 bases to trimming and J lost 9 bases, with 8 bases between them. From germline, CDR1 is MNHNS and CDR2 SASEGT. The CDR3 runs to 12 residues. This CDR3 is CASSESWGEQFF. The CDR3 region has the DNA TGTGCCAGCAGTGAATCCTGGGGTGAGCAGTTCTTC.

A few counts support this clonotype. V gene TRBV6-1 combines with J gene TRBJ2-1; 8 nucleotides match TRBD2. V was clipped by 0 bases and J by 7 bases; unmatched bases: 8. The CDR3 length is 16 residues. CDR1 is MNHNS and CDR2 is SASEGT in the germline V gene. As DNA, the CDR3 is TGTGCCAGCAGTGAAGCGCTATTAAGCGGGAGAAATGAGCAGTTCTTC. Its protein product is CASSEALLSGRNEQFF.

The chain joins TRBV6-6 to TRBJ2-1, with TRBD1 matching over 8 bases. The V gene end was trimmed by 10 bases and the J gene end by 7 bases; junction bases not matched to a gene: 12. This CDR3 is 14 amino acids long. Germline V gives CDR1 MNHNY, CDR2 SVGAGI (reference sequence). CDR3 DNA: TGTGCCACCGCGCCGACAGGGGTACATAATGAGCAGTTCTTC. It translates to CATAPTGVHNEQFF.